This T cell receptor beta chain was retrieved from a study of blood T cells in healthy people across ages. The CDR3 length is 13 residues. V was pared by 4 bases and J by 9 bases, with 9 bases of the junction left unmatched. Per the germline V gene, CDR1 is SGHRS and CDR2 is YFSETQ. Next came a second PCR, run for 7 to 11 cycles, which used a sample-barcoded 5' primer along with a J-beta primer mix. Researchers report that a template-switch adaptor with 12 random nucleotides tagged each cDNA molecule. A single record per CDR3 protein comes from TCRdb applying MiXCR to the 5' RACE reads. The table lists about 730,000 distinct CDR3 sequences, about 40% of them singletons.

The genes are TRBV5-1 and TRBJ1-1; 7 positions agree with TRBD1. Sequencing used blood. The clonotype comes from a woman aged 60 to 75 in good health. The CDR3 protein is CASSTTQGPKAFF. DNA for the CDR3: TGCGCCAGCAGCACAACACAGGGGCCGAAAGCTTTCTTT. Based on the CDR3 plus reference TRBV5-1 and TRBJ1-1, the full variable domain is KAGVTQTPRYLIKTRGQQVTLSCSPISGHRSVSWYQQTPGQGLQFLFEYFSETQRNKGNFPGRFSGRQFSNSRSEMNVSTLELGDSALYLCASSTTQGPKAFFGQGTRLTVV.